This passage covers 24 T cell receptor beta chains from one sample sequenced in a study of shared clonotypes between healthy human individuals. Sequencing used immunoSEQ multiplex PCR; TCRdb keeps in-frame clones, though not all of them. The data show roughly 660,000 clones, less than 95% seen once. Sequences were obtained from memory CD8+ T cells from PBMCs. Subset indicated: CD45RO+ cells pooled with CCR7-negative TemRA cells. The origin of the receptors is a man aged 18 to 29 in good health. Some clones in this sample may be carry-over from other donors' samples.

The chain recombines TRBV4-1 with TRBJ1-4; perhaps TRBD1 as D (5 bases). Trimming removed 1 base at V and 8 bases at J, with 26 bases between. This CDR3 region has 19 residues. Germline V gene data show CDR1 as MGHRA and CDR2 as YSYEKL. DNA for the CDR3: TGCGCCAGCAGCCAAGGTCTAACGACTTACCGGGACCCTGAAGAAAAACTGTTTTTT. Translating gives CASSQGLTTYRDPEEKLFF.

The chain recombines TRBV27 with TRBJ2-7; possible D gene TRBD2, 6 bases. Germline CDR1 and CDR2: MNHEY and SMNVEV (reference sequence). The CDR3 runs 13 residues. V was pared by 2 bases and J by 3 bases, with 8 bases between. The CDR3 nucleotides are TGTGCCAGCAGTTTAGCGGGGTACTACGAGCAGTACTTC. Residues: CASSLAGYYEQYF.

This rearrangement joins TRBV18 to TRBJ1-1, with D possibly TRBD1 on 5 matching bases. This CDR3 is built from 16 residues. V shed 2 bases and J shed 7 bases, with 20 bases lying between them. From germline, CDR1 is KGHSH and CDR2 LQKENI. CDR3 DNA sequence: TGTGCCAGCTCACCAGGGCGCGTCAGGGAGTCCATTGAAGCTTTCTTT. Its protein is CASSPGRVRESIEAFF.

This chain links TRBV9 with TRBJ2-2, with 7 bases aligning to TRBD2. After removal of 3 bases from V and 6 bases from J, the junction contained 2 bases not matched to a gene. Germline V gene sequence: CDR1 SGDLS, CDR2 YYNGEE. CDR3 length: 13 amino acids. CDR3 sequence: CASSGGGAGELFF. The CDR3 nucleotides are TGTGCCAGCAGCGGGGGAGGGGCCGGGGAGCTGTTTTTT.

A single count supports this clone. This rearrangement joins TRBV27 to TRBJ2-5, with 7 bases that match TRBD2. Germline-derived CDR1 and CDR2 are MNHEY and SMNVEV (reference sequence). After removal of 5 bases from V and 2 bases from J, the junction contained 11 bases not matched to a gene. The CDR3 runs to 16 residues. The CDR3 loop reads CASSPYVGGRQETQYF. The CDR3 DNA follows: TGTGCCAGCAGTCCGTACGTGGGAGGGAGGCAAGAGACCCAGTACTTC.

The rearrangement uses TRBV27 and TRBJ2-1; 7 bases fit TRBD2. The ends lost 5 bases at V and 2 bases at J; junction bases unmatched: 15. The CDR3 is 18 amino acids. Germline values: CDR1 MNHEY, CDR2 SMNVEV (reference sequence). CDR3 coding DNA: TGTGCCAGCAGTCCCATGGCTCCCGCGCTAGCGGCCTACAATGAGCAGTTCTTC. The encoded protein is CASSPMAPALAAYNEQFF.

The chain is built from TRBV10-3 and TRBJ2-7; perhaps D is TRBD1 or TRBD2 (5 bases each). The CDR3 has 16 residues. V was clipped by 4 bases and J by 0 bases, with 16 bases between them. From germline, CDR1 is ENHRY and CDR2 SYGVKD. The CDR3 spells CAISGPGPFFSYEQYF. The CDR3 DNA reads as TGTGCCATCAGTGGACCGGGACCGTTTTTCTCCTACGAGCAGTACTTC.

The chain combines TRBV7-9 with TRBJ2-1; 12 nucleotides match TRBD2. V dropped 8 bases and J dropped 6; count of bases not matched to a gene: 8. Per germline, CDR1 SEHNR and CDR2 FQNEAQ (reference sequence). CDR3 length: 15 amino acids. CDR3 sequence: CASHLAGGPANEQFF. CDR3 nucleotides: TGTGCCAGCCACCTAGCGGGAGGGCCAGCCAATGAGCAGTTCTTC.

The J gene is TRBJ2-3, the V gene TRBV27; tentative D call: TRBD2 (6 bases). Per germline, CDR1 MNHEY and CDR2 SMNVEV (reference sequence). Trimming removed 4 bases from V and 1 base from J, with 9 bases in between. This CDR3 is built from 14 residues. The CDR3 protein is CASSYLARTDTQYF. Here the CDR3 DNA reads TGTGCCAGCAGTTACCTAGCGCGCACAGATACGCAGTATTTT.

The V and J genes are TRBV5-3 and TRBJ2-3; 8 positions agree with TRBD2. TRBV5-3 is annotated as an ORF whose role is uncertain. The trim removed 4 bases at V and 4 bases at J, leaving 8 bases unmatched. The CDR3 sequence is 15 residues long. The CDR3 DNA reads TGTGCCAGAAGCCTCGAGCGGGAGTCGGCAGATACGCAGTATTTT. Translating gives CARSLERESADTQYF.

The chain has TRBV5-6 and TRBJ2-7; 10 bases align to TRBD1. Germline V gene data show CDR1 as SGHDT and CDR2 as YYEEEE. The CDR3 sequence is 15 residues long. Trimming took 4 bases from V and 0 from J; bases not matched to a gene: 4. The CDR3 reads CASSLGDRGSYEQYF. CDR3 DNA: TGTGCCAGCAGCCTAGGGGACAGGGGCTCCTACGAGCAGTACTTC.

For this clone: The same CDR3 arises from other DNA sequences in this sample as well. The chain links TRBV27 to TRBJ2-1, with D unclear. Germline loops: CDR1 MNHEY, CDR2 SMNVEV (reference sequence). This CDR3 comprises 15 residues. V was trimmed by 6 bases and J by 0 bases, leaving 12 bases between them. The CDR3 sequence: CASSLLPSSYNEQFF. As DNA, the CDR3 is TGTGCCAGCAGCCTACTTCCGAGCTCCTACAATGAGCAGTTCTTC.

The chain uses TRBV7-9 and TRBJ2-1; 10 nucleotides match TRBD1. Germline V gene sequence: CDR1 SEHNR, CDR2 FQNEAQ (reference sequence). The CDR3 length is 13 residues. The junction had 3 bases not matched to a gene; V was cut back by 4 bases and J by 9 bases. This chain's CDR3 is CASSSGQGGEQFF. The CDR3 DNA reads TGTGCCAGCAGCTCCGGACAGGGGGGTGAGCAGTTCTTC.

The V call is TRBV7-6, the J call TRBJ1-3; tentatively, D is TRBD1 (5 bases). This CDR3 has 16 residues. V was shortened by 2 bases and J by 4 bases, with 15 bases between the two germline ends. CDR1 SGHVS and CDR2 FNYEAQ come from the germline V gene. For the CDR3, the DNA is TGTGCCAGCAGCTTAAACCAAGGGGCGCGGGGAAACACCATATATTTT. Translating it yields CASSLNQGARGNTIYF.

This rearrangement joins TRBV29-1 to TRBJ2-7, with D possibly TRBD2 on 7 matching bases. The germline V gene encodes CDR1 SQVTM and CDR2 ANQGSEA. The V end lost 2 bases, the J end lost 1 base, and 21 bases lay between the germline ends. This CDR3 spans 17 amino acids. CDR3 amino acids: CSVESQGLKRGSYEQYF. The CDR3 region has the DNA TGCAGCGTTGAAAGTCAGGGACTAAAAAGGGGGTCCTACGAGCAGTACTTC.

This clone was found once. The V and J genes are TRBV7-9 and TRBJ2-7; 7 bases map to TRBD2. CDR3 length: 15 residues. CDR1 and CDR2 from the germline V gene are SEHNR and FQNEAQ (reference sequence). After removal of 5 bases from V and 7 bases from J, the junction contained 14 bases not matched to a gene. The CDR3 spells CASSLPRAGVSEQYF. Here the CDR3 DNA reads TGTGCCAGCAGCCTCCCACGCGCGGGAGTAAGTGAGCAGTACTTC.

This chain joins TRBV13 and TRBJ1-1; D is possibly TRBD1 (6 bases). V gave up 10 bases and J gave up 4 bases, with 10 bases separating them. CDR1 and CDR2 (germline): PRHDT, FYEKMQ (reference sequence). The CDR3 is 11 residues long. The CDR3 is CATGVGTEAFF. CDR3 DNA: TGTGCCACAGGGGTGGGCACTGAAGCTTTCTTT.

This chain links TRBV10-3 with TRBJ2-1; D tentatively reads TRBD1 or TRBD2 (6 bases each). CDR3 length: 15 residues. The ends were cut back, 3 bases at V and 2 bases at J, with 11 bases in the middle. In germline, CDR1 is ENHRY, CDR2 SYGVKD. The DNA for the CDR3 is TGTGCCATCAGTGATGAGGGGGGCCCCTACAATGAGCAGTTCTTC. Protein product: CAISDEGGPYNEQFF.

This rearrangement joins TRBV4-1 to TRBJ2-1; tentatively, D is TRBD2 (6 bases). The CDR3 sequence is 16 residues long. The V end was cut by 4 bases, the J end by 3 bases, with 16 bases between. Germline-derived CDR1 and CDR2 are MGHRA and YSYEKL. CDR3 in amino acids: CASSRKYSGLYNEQFF. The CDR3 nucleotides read TGCGCCAGCAGCCGAAAATATAGCGGACTCTACAATGAGCAGTTCTTC.

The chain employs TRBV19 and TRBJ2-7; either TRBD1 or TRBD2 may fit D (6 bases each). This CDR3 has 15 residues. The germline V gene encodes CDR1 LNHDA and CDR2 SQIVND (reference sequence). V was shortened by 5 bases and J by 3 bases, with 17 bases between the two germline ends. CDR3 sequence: CASSPTPEGGYEQYF. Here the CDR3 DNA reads TGTGCCAGTAGTCCGACTCCCGAGGGGGGCTACGAGCAGTACTTC.

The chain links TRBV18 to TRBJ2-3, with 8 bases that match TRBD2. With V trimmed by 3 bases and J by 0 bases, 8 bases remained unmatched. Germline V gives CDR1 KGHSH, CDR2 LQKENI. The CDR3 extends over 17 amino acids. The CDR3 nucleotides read TGTGCCAGCTCACCCACGGGGACTAGGGGGAGCACAGATACGCAGTATTTT. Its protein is CASSPTGTRGSTDTQYF.

The CDR3, as DNA: TGTGCCAGCAGTGAATCACTAGAAGGGCCCGGGACAGGGGACGGCTACACCTTC. It encodes CASSESLEGPGTGDGYTF. The V and J genes are TRBV6-1 and TRBJ1-2, with TRBD1 matching over 10 bases. Trimming removed 2 bases from V and 8 bases from J; junction bases left unmatched: 17. The CDR3 covers 18 residues. Germline V gene data show CDR1 as MNHNS and CDR2 as SASEGT.

CDR3 region: CASKLRRTGGFGEKLFF. In DNA, the CDR3 is TGTGCCAGCAAACTACGCAGGACAGGGGGATTCGGGGAAAAACTGTTTTTT. The chain carries TRBV28 and TRBJ1-4, with 10 nucleotides matching TRBD1. V dropped 7 bases and J dropped 8; count of bases not matched to a gene: 16. Germline lookup yields CDR1 MDHEN and CDR2 SYDVKM. The CDR3 runs to 17 residues.

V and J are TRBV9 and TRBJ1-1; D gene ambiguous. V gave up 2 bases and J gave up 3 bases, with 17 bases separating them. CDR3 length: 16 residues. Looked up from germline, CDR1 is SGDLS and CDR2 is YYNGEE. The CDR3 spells CASSVPQAADHTEAFF. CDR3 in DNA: TGTGCCAGCAGCGTCCCCCAGGCGGCAGACCACACTGAAGCTTTCTTT.